In its sample, the clone carrying this T cell receptor (delta chain) was seen a few times. Its antigen is as yet unknown. These data are taken from a study of Vδ1+ human thymocytes. Overall study findings and caveats: Highly polyclonal TRG and TRD repertoires with Gaussian CDR3 length distributions appeared in thymus.

V lost 2 bases, J lost 0 bases, and 31 bases lay in between. The germline CDR1 and CDR2 sequences are TSWWSYY and QGS. CDR3 length: 22 residues. RNA was extracted from the cells and then reverse transcribed. Multiplex PCR used pooled V-gene forward primers and a constant-region reverse primer to amplify CDR3s. TCRdb applied CATT to the multiplex PCR reads for clone calling. Of about 75,000 delta-chain clones in the sample, around 35% were seen once. This chain links TRDV1 with TRDJ1, with D hard to call. The sample taken for sequencing was Vdelta1+ gamma-delta thymocytes from the thymus. Sample subset: FACS-sorted CD3+ TCRalphabeta- TCRVdelta1+ TCRVdelta2- thymocytes. This clonotype originated in a boy in the first two years of life who had congenital heart surgery. The CDR3 region is CALGEGFPDASWLTGDTDKLIF. DNA for the CDR3: TGTGCTCTTGGGGAAGGCTTTCCAGACGCTTCATGGTTGACCGGGGACACCGATAAACTCATCTTT.